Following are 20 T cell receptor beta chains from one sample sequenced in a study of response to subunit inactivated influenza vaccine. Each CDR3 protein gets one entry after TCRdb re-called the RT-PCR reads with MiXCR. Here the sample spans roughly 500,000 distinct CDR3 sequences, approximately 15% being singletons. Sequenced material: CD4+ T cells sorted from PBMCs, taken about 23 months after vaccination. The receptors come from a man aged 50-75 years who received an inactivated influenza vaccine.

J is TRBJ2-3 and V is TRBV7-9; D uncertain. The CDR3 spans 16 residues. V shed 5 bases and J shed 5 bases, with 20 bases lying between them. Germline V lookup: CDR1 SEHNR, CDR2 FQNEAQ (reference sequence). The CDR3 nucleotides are TGTGCCAGCAGCCCCGGCGAATTGGCGCGTAGAGATACGCAGTATTTT. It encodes CASSPGELARRDTQYF.

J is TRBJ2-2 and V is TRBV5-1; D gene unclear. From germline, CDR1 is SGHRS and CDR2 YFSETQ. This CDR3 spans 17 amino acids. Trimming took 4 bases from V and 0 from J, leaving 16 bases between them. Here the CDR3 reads CASSQIWHSANTGELFF. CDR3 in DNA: TGCGCCAGCAGCCAAATCTGGCATTCCGCGAACACCGGGGAGCTGTTTTTT.

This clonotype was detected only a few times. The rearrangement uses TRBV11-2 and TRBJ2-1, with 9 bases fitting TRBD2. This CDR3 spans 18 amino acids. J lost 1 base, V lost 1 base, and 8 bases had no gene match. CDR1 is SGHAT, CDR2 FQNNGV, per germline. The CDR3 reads CASSLVGTSGSSYNEQFF. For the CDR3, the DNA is TGTGCCAGCAGCTTAGTGGGTACTAGCGGGTCATCCTACAATGAGCAGTTCTTC.

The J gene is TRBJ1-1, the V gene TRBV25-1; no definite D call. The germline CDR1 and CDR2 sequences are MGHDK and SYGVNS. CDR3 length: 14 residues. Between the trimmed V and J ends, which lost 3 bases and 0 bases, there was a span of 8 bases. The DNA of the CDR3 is TGTGCCAGCAGTGAGACCTCCCTGAACACTGAAGCTTTCTTT. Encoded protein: CASSETSLNTEAFF.

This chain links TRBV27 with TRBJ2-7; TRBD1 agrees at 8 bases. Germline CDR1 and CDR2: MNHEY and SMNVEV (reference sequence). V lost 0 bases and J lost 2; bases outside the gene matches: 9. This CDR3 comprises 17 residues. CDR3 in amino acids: CASSLSRPDRGPYEQYF. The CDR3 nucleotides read TGTGCCAGCAGTTTATCCCGACCCGACAGGGGCCCCTACGAGCAGTACTTC.

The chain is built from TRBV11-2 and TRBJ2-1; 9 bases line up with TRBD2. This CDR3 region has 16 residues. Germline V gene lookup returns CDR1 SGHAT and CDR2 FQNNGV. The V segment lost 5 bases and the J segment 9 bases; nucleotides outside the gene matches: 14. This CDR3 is CASSQLSAGGRSEQFF. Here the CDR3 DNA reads TGTGCCAGCAGCCAGTTGTCAGCGGGAGGCCGGAGTGAGCAGTTCTTC.

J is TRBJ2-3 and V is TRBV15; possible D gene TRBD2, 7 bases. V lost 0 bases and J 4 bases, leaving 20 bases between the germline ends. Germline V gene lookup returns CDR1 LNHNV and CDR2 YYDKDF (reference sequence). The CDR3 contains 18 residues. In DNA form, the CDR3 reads TGTGCCACCAGCAGAGAGAAGGGAGGGGGGGCCAGGGCAGATACGCAGTATTTT. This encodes CATSREKGGGARADTQYF.

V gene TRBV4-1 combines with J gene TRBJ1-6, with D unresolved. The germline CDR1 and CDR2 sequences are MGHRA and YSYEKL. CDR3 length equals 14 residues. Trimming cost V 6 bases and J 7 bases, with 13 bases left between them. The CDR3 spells CASRFGLSNSPLHF. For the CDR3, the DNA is TGCGCCAGCAGGTTTGGACTCTCAAATTCACCCCTCCACTTT.

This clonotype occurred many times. CDR3 protein: CSARGLAGGTDTQYF. CDR3 sequence (DNA): TGCAGTGCTAGGGGACTAGCGGGAGGCACAGATACGCAGTATTTT. This sequence joins TRBV20-1 and TRBJ2-3, with TRBD2 matching 14 bases. V shed 3 bases and J 1 base; nucleotides not matched to a gene: 0. The CDR3 is 15 residues long. Germline assignment: CDR1 DFQATT and CDR2 SNEGSKA (reference sequence).

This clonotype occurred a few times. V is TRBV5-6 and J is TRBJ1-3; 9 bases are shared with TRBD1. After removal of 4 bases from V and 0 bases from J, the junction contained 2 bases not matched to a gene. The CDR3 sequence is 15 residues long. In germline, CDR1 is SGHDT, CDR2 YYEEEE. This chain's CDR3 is CASSLQGASGNTIYF. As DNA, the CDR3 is TGTGCCAGCAGCCTACAGGGGGCCTCTGGAAACACCATATATTTT.

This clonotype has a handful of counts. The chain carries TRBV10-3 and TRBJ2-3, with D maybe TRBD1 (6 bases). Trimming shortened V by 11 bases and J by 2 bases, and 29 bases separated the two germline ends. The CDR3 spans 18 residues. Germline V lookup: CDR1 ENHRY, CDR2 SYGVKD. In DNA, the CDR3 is TGTGCCTCGAGAAGGACAGTACTACTCCCGGGCCCCACAGATACGCAGTATTTT. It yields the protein CASRRTVLLPGPTDTQYF.

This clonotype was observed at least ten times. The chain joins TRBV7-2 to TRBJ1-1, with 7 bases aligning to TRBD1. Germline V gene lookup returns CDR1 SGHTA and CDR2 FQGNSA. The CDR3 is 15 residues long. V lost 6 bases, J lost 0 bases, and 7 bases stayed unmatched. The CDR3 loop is CASSLQGTMNTEAFF. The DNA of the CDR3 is TGTGCCAGCAGTTTACAGGGGACGATGAACACTGAAGCTTTCTTT.

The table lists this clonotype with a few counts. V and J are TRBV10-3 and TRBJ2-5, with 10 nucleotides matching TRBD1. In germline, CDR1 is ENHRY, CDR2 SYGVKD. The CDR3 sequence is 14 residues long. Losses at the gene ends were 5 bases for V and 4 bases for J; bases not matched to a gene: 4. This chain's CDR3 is CAISHRDRGETQYF. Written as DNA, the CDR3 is TGTGCCATCAGTCACCGGGACAGGGGAGAGACCCAGTACTTC.

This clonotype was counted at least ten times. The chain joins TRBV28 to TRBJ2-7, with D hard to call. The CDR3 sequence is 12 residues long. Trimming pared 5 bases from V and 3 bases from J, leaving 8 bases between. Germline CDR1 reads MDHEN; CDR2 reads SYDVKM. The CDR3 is CASSRLSYEQYF. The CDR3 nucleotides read TGTGCCAGCAGTCGACTTAGCTACGAGCAGTACTTC.

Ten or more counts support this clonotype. The CDR3 sequence: CASSLSRDRSSNEKLFF. In DNA form, the CDR3 reads TGCGCCAGCAGCTTGTCCCGGGACAGGAGTTCTAATGAAAAACTGTTTTTT. The chain couples TRBV5-1 to TRBJ1-4; 8 bases are shared with TRBD1. The CDR3 runs to 17 residues. Germline V lookup: CDR1 SGHRS, CDR2 YFSETQ. V dropped 1 base and J dropped 3; count of bases not matched to a gene: 8.

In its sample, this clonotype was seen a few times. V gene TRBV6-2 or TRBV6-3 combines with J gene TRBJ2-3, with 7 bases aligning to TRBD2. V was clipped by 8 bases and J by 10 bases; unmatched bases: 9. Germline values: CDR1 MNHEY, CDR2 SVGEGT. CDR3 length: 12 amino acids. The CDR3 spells CASYATGGAQYF. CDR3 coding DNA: TGTGCCAGCTACGCTACGGGGGGTGCGCAGTATTTT.

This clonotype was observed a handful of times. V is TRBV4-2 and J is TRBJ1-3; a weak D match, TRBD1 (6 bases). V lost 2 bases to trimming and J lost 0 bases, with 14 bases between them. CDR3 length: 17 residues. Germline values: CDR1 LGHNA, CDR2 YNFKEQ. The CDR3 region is CASSQPIRQASGNTIYF. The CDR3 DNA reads TGTGCCAGCAGCCAACCAATACGACAGGCCTCTGGAAACACCATATATTTT.

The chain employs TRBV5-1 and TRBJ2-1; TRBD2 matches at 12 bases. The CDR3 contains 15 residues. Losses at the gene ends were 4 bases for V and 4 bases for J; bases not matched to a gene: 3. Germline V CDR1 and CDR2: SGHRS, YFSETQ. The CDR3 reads CASSPGLAGYNEQFF. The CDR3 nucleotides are TGCGCCAGCAGCCCAGGACTAGCGGGATACAATGAGCAGTTCTTC.

The CDR3 DNA is TGTGCCAGCGCCATAGGCCCGGGACTAGCGGGAGAACAGCAGTTCTTC. This translates into CASAIGPGLAGEQQFF. This rearrangement joins TRBV28 to TRBJ2-1; 14 bases match TRBD2. CDR3 size: 16 residues. The ends lost 8 bases at V and 11 bases at J; junction bases unmatched: 14. From germline, CDR1 is MDHEN and CDR2 SYDVKM. Based on the CDR3 plus reference TRBV28 and TRBJ2-1, the full variable domain is DVKVTQSSRYLVKRTGEKVFLECVQDMDHENMFWYRQDPGLGLRLIYFSYDVKMKEKGDIPEGYSVSREKKERFSLILESASTNQTSMYLCASAIGPGLAGEQQFFGPGTRLTVL.

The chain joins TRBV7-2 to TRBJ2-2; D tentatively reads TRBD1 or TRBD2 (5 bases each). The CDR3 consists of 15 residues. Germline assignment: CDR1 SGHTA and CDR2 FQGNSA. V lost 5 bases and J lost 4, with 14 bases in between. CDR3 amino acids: CASSPLRGGTGELFF. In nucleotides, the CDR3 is TGTGCCAGCAGCCCCCTTCGGGGCGGCACCGGGGAGCTGTTTTTT.